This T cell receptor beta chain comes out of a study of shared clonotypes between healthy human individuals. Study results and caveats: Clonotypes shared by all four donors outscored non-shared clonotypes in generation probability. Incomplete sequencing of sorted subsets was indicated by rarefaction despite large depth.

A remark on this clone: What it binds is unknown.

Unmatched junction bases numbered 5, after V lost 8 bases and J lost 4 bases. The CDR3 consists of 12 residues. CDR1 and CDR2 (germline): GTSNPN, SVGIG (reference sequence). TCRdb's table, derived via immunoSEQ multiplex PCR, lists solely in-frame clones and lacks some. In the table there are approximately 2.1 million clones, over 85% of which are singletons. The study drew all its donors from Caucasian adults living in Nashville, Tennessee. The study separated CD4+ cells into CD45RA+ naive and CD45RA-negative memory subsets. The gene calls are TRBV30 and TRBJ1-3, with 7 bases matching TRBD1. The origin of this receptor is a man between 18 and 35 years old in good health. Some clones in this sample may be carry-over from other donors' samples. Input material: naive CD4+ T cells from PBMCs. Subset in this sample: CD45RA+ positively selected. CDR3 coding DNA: TGTGCCCGCAGGGGGTTCGGAAACACCATATATTTT. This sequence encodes CARRGFGNTIYF.